Presented here are 31 T cell receptor beta chains from one specimen sequenced in a study of cytomegalovirus exposure and HLA in healthy donors. In the PCR, 60 Vbeta and 13 Jbeta primers were used. Clones were sequenced by immunoSEQ multiplex PCR, and TCRdb holds only the in-frame ones, with some missing. Of 200,000 to 250,000 clones listed, approximately 79% were seen once; the top ten hold about 1.5%. The sample consisted of PBMCs. The receptor set was obtained from a man aged 45-65 years in good health and CMV-seronegative.

The rearrangement links TRBV30 to TRBJ1-5; D may be TRBD1 (5 bases). This CDR3 comprises 14 residues. Trimming left V 1 base short and J 7 bases short, with 14 bases between. Germline values: CDR1 GTSNPN, CDR2 SVGIG (reference sequence). The CDR3 region is CAWSGTAKGQPQHF. The CDR3 nucleotides are TGTGCCTGGAGTGGTACAGCTAAGGGGCAGCCCCAGCATTTT.

The rearrangement joins TRBV19 to TRBJ1-6, with D possibly TRBD1 on 5 matching bases. V lost 5 bases to trimming and J lost 8 bases, with 22 bases between them. Germline CDR1 is LNHDA and CDR2 is SQIVND (reference sequence). The CDR3 length is 17 residues. CDR3 nucleotide sequence: TGTGCCAGTAGTTCCCGCGGGACTCCTCGGGGTGATTCACCCCTCCACTTT. This sequence encodes CASSSRGTPRGDSPLHF. Filled out from reference TRBV19 and TRBJ1-6, the complete variable domain reads DGGITQSPKYLFRKEGQNVTLSCEQNLNHDAMYWYRQDPGQGLRLIYYSQIVNDFQKGDIAEGYSVSREKKESFPLTVTSAQKNPTAFYLCASSSRGTPRGDSPLHFGNGTRLTVT.

The table lists this clone with a few counts. The CDR3 sequence: CASSNPEGGGNEQFF. Here the CDR3 DNA reads TGTGCCAGTAGTAACCCCGAAGGTGGCGGGAATGAGCAGTTCTTC. The chain joins TRBV19 to TRBJ2-1; a weak D match, TRBD2 (5 bases). The CDR3 runs 15 residues. From germline, CDR1 is LNHDA and CDR2 SQIVND (reference sequence). The germline V and J ends were trimmed by 4 bases and 7 bases, with 17 bases remaining between them.

J is TRBJ1-6 and V is TRBV7-9; D is uncertain. Germline loops: CDR1 SEHNR, CDR2 FQNEAQ (reference sequence). The V end was cut by 4 bases, the J end by 8 bases, with 9 bases between. The CDR3 consists of 13 residues. The CDR3 loop is CASSSTADSPLHF. The CDR3 DNA is TGTGCCAGCAGCTCCACGGCGGATTCACCCCTCCACTTT.

Details on this clone: This same CDR3 is encoded by further DNA sequences in the sample. The chain links TRBV2 to TRBJ1-1, with TRBD1 matching 8 bases. Germline CDR1 and CDR2: SNHLY and FYNNEI. The CDR3 contains 14 residues. V trimming: 6 bases; J trimming: 1 base; junction bases outside the gene matches: 4. In DNA, the CDR3 is TGTGCCAGCAGCCCTGGACAGGGGAACACTGAAGCTTTCTTT. Translated, it gives CASSPGQGNTEAFF.

This chain connects TRBV19 to TRBJ2-1, with 8 bases aligning to TRBD2. V dropped 1 base and J dropped 10; count of bases not matched to a gene: 0. The CDR3 runs to 12 residues. Germline assignment: CDR1 LNHDA and CDR2 SQIVND (reference sequence). The CDR3 nucleotides read TGTGCCAGTAGTATAGGACTAGCGGAGCAGTTCTTC. This translates into CASSIGLAEQFF.

CDR3: CASSPQGGALDYGYTF. CDR3 DNA: TGTGCCAGCTCACCCCAGGGAGGGGCTCTCGACTATGGCTACACCTTC. The chain joins TRBV18 to TRBJ1-2, with D possibly matching TRBD1 (5 bases). V was cut by 3 bases and J by 3 bases, with 17 bases left in between. CDR1 and CDR2 from the germline V gene are KGHSH and LQKENI. The CDR3 runs to 16 residues.

This clone appeared a single time. CDR3 sequence reads: CASSRQGSGNTIYF. DNA for the CDR3: TGCGCCAGCAGCAGGCAGGGATCTGGAAACACCATATATTTT. V and J are TRBV5-1 and TRBJ1-3; D is perhaps TRBD1 (5 bases). CDR1 SGHRS and CDR2 YFSETQ come from the germline V gene. V was cut by 4 bases and J by 1 base, with 9 bases left in between. This CDR3 contains 14 residues.

This chain joins TRBV5-1 and TRBJ2-5; possible D gene TRBD2, 6 bases. CDR3 size: 13 residues. From germline, CDR1 is SGHRS and CDR2 YFSETQ. Trimming stripped 4 bases from V and 1 base from J, with 8 bases between. Here the CDR3 reads CASSAGTQETQYF. The CDR3 DNA reads as TGCGCCAGCAGCGCGGGGACCCAAGAGACCCAGTACTTC.

The rearrangement joins TRBV5-6 to TRBJ2-1, with 13 positions matching TRBD2. CDR3 length equals 17 residues. The junction had 5 bases not matched to a gene; V was cut back by 0 bases and J by 5 bases. The germline CDR1 and CDR2 sequences are SGHDT and YYEEEE. CDR3: CASSLVIGTSGNNEQFF. CDR3 bases: TGTGCCAGCAGCTTGGTTATTGGGACTAGCGGGAACAATGAGCAGTTCTTC.

CDR3 bases: TGTGCCAGCAGGCCTGTGGCTAGCGGGAGGAAGACCCAGTACTTC. It codes for CASRPVASGRKTQYF. The V gene is TRBV27, the J gene TRBJ2-5, with TRBD2 identical over 11 bases. Germline V gives CDR1 MNHEY, CDR2 SMNVEV (reference sequence). The CDR3 sequence is 15 residues long. The V and J ends lost 6 bases and 6 bases, in that order; junction bases with no gene match: 9.

J is TRBJ2-7 and V is TRBV7-6; possibly TRBD2 for D (6 bases). The CDR3 spans 14 residues. The germline V gene encodes CDR1 SGHVS and CDR2 FNYEAQ. V gave up 4 bases and J gave up 0 bases, with 10 bases separating them. CDR3 amino acids: CASSSAGSSYEQYF. DNA for the CDR3: TGTGCCAGCAGCTCAGCCGGGAGCTCCTACGAGCAGTACTTC.

There are a few counts of this clone. The rearrangement links TRBV5-1 to TRBJ2-1; TRBD2 is a possible D gene (6 bases). Germline CDR1 and CDR2: SGHRS and YFSETQ. V dropped 0 bases and J dropped 7 bases, with 11 bases sitting between them. CDR3 length: 14 amino acids. The CDR3 nucleotides are TGCGCCAGCAGCTTGGCCCCGAGCGGGAATGAGCAGTTCTTC. This codes for CASSLAPSGNEQFF.

The chain combines TRBV19 with TRBJ2-7, with TRBD1 as a possible D gene (6 bases). Trimming took 5 bases from V and 1 from J, leaving 12 bases between them. Germline V gene data show CDR1 as LNHDA and CDR2 as SQIVND (reference sequence). The CDR3 is made up of 14 amino acids. CDR3 in DNA: TGTGCCAGTAGTTTGAGGCAGGGGTCCTACGAGCAGTACTTC. This codes for CASSLRQGSYEQYF.

The chain couples TRBV7-2 to TRBJ2-7; D gene unclear. This CDR3 comprises 12 residues. From germline, CDR1 is SGHTA and CDR2 FQGNSA. The ends were cut back, 5 bases at V and 4 bases at J, with 9 bases in the middle. CDR3 coding DNA: TGTGCCAGCAGCCTGCAACGGTACGAGCAGTACTTC. Its translation is CASSLQRYEQYF.

This clone was seen a handful of times. This rearrangement joins TRBV18 to TRBJ1-2; 8 bases match TRBD1. Germline trimming cut 6 bases from V and 3 bases from J; bases unmatched to any gene: 12. From germline, CDR1 is KGHSH and CDR2 LQKENI. There are 16 residues in the CDR3. CDR3 loop: CASSPPPGQAYYGYTF. The CDR3 coding sequence is TGTGCCAGCTCCCCTCCTCCGGGACAGGCATACTATGGCTACACCTTC. Full variable domain (remainder filled in from reference TRBV18 and TRBJ1-2): NAGVMQNPRHLVRRRGQEARLRCSPMKGHSHVYWYRQLPEEGLKFMVYLQKENIIDESGMPKERFSAEFPKEGPSILRIQQVVRGDSAAYFCASSPPPGQAYYGYTFGSGTRLTVV.

The J gene is TRBJ2-5, the V gene TRBV2; D is perhaps TRBD1 (6 bases). The CDR3 runs 16 residues. V lost 5 bases and J lost 5, with 21 bases in between. Germline V gene lookup returns CDR1 SNHLY and CDR2 FYNNEI. CDR3 sequence reads: CASSRDRFHPPETQYF. Written as DNA, the CDR3 is TGTGCCAGCAGTCGTGACAGGTTCCATCCCCCGGAGACCCAGTACTTC.

Worth noting for this clone: The CDR3 ends on some other residue instead of the conserved phenylalanine or tryptophan, so this is likely a read error. The chain employs TRBV5-3 and TRBJ2-7; 7 positions agree with TRBD1. TRBV5-3 is identified as an open reading frame with a role that is uncertain. V lost 7 bases to trimming and J lost 1 base; unmatched junction nucleotides: 8. This CDR3 is built from 14 residues. CDR3 DNA sequence: TGTGCCAGAGAGGGGACAGCCTCTTCCTACGAGCAGTACCTC. This translates into CAREGTASSYEQYL.

The rearrangement uses TRBV5-1 and TRBJ2-2, with 13 bases lining up with TRBD2. CDR1 SGHRS and CDR2 YFSETQ come from the germline V gene. V lost 4 bases and J lost 4; bases outside the gene matches: 4. The CDR3 totals 16 residues. The CDR3 here is CASSLGTSGATGELFF. CDR3 nucleotide sequence: TGCGCCAGCAGCCTAGGGACTAGCGGGGCCACCGGGGAGCTGTTTTTT. The variable domain in full, completed from reference TRBV5-1 and TRBJ2-2, reads KAGVTQTPRYLIKTRGQQVTLSCSPISGHRSVSWYQQTPGQGLQFLFEYFSETQRNKGNFPGRFSGRQFSNSRSEMNVSTLELGDSALYLCASSLGTSGATGELFFGEGSRLTVL.

This clone was picked up one time. The rearrangement links TRBV29-1 to TRBJ2-6; TRBD2 agrees at 8 bases. The ends lost 0 bases at V and 0 bases at J; junction bases unmatched: 10. The CDR3 is 19 amino acids. Germline V gene lookup returns CDR1 SQVTM and CDR2 ANQGSEA. The CDR3 spells CSVEDGEGGRTSGANVLTF. The CDR3 DNA reads TGCAGCGTTGAAGATGGGGAGGGCGGGAGGACCTCTGGGGCCAACGTCCTGACTTTC.

The chain couples TRBV2 to TRBJ2-7, with TRBD1 matching 9 bases. With 6 bases clipped from V and 1 base from J, the junction kept 4 bases outside the gene matches. CDR1 SNHLY and CDR2 FYNNEI come from the germline V gene. This CDR3 comprises 14 residues. The CDR3 loop is CASRTGGSSYEQYF. CDR3 bases: TGTGCCAGCAGGACAGGGGGATCGTCCTACGAGCAGTACTTC.

The V gene is TRBV7-8, the J gene TRBJ2-7, with D perhaps matching TRBD1 (5 bases). The CDR3 length is 15 residues. The germline CDR1 and CDR2 sequences are SGHVS and FQNEAQ. V lost 5 bases to trimming and J lost 1 base, with 15 bases between them. The DNA for the CDR3 is TGTGCCAGCAGCGGGCGGACACGGGCTTCCTACGAGCAGTACTTC. Translated: CASSGRTRASYEQYF.

This clone was seen only once. Other DNA sequences in this specimen translate into the identical CDR3. The V gene is TRBV5-4, the J gene TRBJ1-1; the match to TRBD1 covers 7 bases. The CDR3 is made up of 13 amino acids. Trimming took 5 bases from V and 1 from J; bases not matched to a gene: 2. Germline loops: CDR1 SGHNT, CDR2 YYREEE (reference sequence). Here the CDR3 DNA reads TGTGCCAGCAGTCGGGACAGGAACACTGAAGCTTTCTTT. Translated: CASSRDRNTEAFF.

The chain carries TRBV5-5 and TRBJ1-4, with D possibly TRBD1 on 5 matching bases. CDR3 length equals 16 residues. The germline gives CDR1 SGHKS, CDR2 YYEKEE (reference sequence). Between the trimmed V and J ends, which lost 4 bases and 6 bases, there was a span of 19 bases. This CDR3 is CASSENAGLGHEKLFF. For the CDR3, the DNA is TGTGCCAGCAGCGAGAATGCGGGACTTGGACATGAAAAACTGTTTTTT. Full variable domain (remainder filled in from reference TRBV5-5 and TRBJ1-4): DAGVTQSPTHLIKTRGQQVTLRCSPISGHKSVSWYQQVLGQGPQFIFQYYEKEERGRGNFPDRFSARQFPNYSSELNVNALLLGDSALYLCASSENAGLGHEKLFFGSGTQLSVL.

This rearrangement joins TRBV5-8 to TRBJ2-7; 12 nucleotides align to TRBD1. Germline V lookup: CDR1 SGHTS, CDR2 YDEGEE. V lost 5 bases and J lost 3; bases outside the gene matches: 6. The length of the CDR3 is 15 residues. The CDR3, as DNA: TGTGCCAGCAGGGCCCGGGACAGGGGGCTCTACGAGCAGTACTTC. Residues: CASRARDRGLYEQYF.

A single count supports this clone. The genes are TRBV5-4 and TRBJ1-5; TRBD1 might be the D (5 bases). Germline V lookup: CDR1 SGHNT, CDR2 YYREEE (reference sequence). The CDR3 loop spans 18 amino acids. Trimming removed 7 bases from V and 2 bases from J, with 25 bases in between. The CDR3 here is CASLYSLSQGEGNQPQHF. The CDR3 region has the DNA TGTGCCAGCCTTTACAGCTTGTCCCAAGGGGAAGGCAATCAGCCCCAGCATTTT.

In its sample, this clone was seen once. The chain recombines TRBV27 with TRBJ2-2; 10 positions agree with TRBD1. Germline V gives CDR1 MNHEY, CDR2 SMNVEV (reference sequence). The CDR3 is 14 residues long. V trimming: 8 bases; J trimming: 2 bases; junction bases outside the gene matches: 2. The CDR3 bases are TGTGCCAGCGGACAGGGGGGCAACACCGGGGAGCTGTTTTTT. Protein: CASGQGGNTGELFF.

V usage is TRBV5-1 and J usage is TRBJ2-5; D might be TRBD1 (6 bases). The CDR3 is 15 amino acids. CDR1 and CDR2 (germline): SGHRS, YFSETQ. With 0 bases removed from V and 1 base from J, the gap between germline ends came to 10 bases. The DNA of the CDR3 is TGCGCCAGCAGCTTGGGGGCAGGGGCCCAAGAGACCCAGTACTTC. Amino acids: CASSLGAGAQETQYF.

V usage is TRBV7-9 and J usage is TRBJ2-7, with 10 positions matching TRBD2. CDR1 SEHNR and CDR2 FQNEAQ come from the germline V gene (reference sequence). V lost 4 bases to trimming and J lost 0 bases; unmatched junction nucleotides: 6. This CDR3 contains 16 residues. CDR3 amino acids: CASSSLAGGDSYEQYF. The CDR3 nucleotides read TGTGCCAGCAGCTCATTAGCGGGAGGCGACTCCTACGAGCAGTACTTC.

The genes are TRBV11-2 and TRBJ2-1; 7 nucleotides match TRBD2. The CDR3 totals 13 residues. V lost 6 bases, J lost 8 bases, and 7 bases stayed unmatched. CDR1 and CDR2 from the germline V gene are SGHAT and FQNNGV. CDR3 residues: CASRRLASDEQFF. The CDR3 DNA reads as TGTGCCAGCAGGAGACTAGCCAGTGATGAGCAGTTCTTC.

The chain uses TRBV7-9 and TRBJ1-1, with a tentative D call TRBD1 (6 bases). This CDR3 is built from 14 residues. Germline values: CDR1 SEHNR, CDR2 FQNEAQ (reference sequence). The V end was cut by 2 bases, the J end by 1 base, with 8 bases between. As DNA, the CDR3 is TGTGCCAGCAGCTTAATGGGGGCGAACACTGAAGCTTTCTTT. Protein: CASSLMGANTEAFF.